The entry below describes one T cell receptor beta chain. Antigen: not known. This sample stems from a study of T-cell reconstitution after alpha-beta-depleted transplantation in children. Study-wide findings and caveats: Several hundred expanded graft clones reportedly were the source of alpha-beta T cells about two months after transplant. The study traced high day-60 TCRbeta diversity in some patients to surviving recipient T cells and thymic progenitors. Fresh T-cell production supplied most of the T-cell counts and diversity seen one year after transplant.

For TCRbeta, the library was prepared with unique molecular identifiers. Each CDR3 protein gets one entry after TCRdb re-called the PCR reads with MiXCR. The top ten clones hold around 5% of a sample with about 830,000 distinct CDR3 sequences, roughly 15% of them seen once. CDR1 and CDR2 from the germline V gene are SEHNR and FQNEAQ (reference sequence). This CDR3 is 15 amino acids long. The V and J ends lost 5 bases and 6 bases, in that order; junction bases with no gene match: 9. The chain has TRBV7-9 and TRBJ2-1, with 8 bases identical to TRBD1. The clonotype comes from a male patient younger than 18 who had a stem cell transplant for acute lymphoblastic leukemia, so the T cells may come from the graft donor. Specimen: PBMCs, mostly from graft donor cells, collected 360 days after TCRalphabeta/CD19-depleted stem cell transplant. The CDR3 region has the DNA TGTGCCAGCAGCCTCCATCGGACAGGGTTCAATGAGCAGTTCTTC. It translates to CASSLHRTGFNEQFF.